Shown below are 10 T cell receptor beta chains from a single sample sequenced in a study of TIL therapy for anti-PD-1-resistant metastatic lung cancer. The immunoSEQ assay was v3. TCRdb's copy holds only in-frame clones and misses some; the assay was immunoSEQ multiplex PCR. The sample yields approximately 20,000 clones, over 75% seen once. Time point specified: pre-treatment sample, taken before nivolumab and TIL therapy. This sample comprised blood, obtained at baseline. The receptors stem from a person aged 25-80 years with non-small cell lung cancer.

This sequence joins TRBV28 and TRBJ1-2, with a weak D call TRBD1 (5 bases). V gave up 2 bases and J gave up 5 bases, with 12 bases separating them. The CDR3 sequence is 14 residues long. Germline values: CDR1 MDHEN, CDR2 SYDVKM. The CDR3 sequence is CASSLRTRDYGYTF. In DNA form, the CDR3 reads TGTGCCAGCAGTTTACGTACCAGGGATTATGGCTACACCTTC.

This clone showed up just a few times. The rearrangement links TRBV10-3 to TRBJ1-1; no clear D. The CDR3 sequence is 14 residues long. Germline V gene sequence: CDR1 ENHRY, CDR2 SYGVKD. V lost 6 bases, J lost 6 bases, and 17 bases lay in between. The CDR3 bases are TGTGCCATCAGCGGAACTGGACCAACCCCTGAAGCTTTCTTT. It encodes CAISGTGPTPEAFF.

This clone was counted only a few times. The chain couples TRBV10-1 to TRBJ2-7, with a possible D match to TRBD2 (5 bases). V shed 4 bases and J shed 2 bases, with 12 bases lying between them. The CDR3 consists of 14 residues. Germline V gives CDR1 WNHNN, CDR2 SYGVQD (reference sequence). This chain's CDR3 is CASSGTGLTYEQYF. CDR3 sequence (DNA): TGCGCCAGCAGTGGGACCGGACTCACCTACGAGCAGTACTTC.

V is TRBV7-8 and J is TRBJ2-7, with 7 bases matching TRBD1. Germline CDR1 and CDR2: SGHVS and FQNEAQ. J gave up 0 bases and V 3 bases, and 2 bases lay outside the gene matches. This CDR3 spans 14 amino acids. CDR3 sequence: CASSLGTDSYEQYF. The CDR3 DNA follows: TGTGCCAGCAGCTTGGGGACAGACTCCTACGAGCAGTACTTC.

The chain combines TRBV5-4 with TRBJ2-7, with TRBD2 identical over 8 bases. The CDR3 runs 14 residues. V shed 4 bases, J shed 5 bases, and the junction held 8 bases outside the gene matches. CDR1 is SGHNT, CDR2 YYREEE, per germline (reference sequence). This CDR3 reads CASSPGVAGHEQYF. The CDR3 DNA is TGTGCCAGCAGCCCTGGGGTAGCGGGGCACGAGCAGTACTTC.

The V and J genes are TRBV7-2 and TRBJ1-1; the D is unclear. The germline V gene has CDR1 SGHTA and CDR2 FQGNSA. The CDR3 is 12 amino acids. Deletions cut 0 bases from V and 5 bases from J, with 4 bases between. The CDR3 reads CASSLAGTEAFF. Written as DNA, the CDR3 is TGTGCCAGCAGCTTAGCCGGGACTGAAGCTTTCTTT.

The chain joins TRBV18 to TRBJ2-2; D might be TRBD1 or TRBD2, each matching 6 bases. The V and J ends lost 6 bases and 6 bases respectively, with 17 bases between them. Germline CDR1 and CDR2: KGHSH and LQKENI. The CDR3 runs 15 residues. The CDR3 region has the DNA TGTGCCAGCTCCCCGACTAGGGGGGTCGCCGGGGAGCTGTTTTTT. It yields the protein CASSPTRGVAGELFF.

The chain employs TRBV7-7 and TRBJ2-2; D may be TRBD1 (6 bases). The V and J ends lost 5 bases and 5 bases respectively, with 21 bases between them. The CDR3 is 17 amino acids. The germline V gene has CDR1 SSHAT and CDR2 FNYEAQ (reference sequence). DNA of the CDR3: TGTGCCAGCAGCCCAGGTGGGGGCGGAGTGAAGACCGGGGAGCTGTTTTTT. This sequence encodes CASSPGGGGVKTGELFF.

The chain links TRBV4-2 to TRBJ2-7, with 7 bases fitting TRBD1. Germline lookup yields CDR1 LGHNA and CDR2 YNFKEQ. Losses at the gene ends were 1 base for V and 3 bases for J; bases not matched to a gene: 6. This CDR3 comprises 15 residues. This chain's CDR3 is CASSQARDRIYEQYF. The CDR3 nucleotides read TGTGCCAGCAGCCAAGCTCGGGACAGAATCTACGAGCAGTACTTC.

This chain links TRBV5-6 with TRBJ2-3; 10 bases align to TRBD2. The CDR3 runs to 19 residues. Germline loops: CDR1 SGHDT, CDR2 YYEEEE. V lost 3 bases and J lost 2; bases outside the gene matches: 15. The CDR3 DNA reads TGTGCCAGCAGCTCAACTACGATCCTGAGCGGGAGGGCCACAGATACGCAGTATTTT. Encoded protein: CASSSTTILSGRATDTQYF.